The present T cell receptor beta chain was sequenced within a study of cytomegalovirus exposure and HLA in healthy donors. Researchers ran the PCR with 60 Vbeta and 13 Jbeta primers. Libraries were prepared by immunoSEQ multiplex PCR; TCRdb keeps only in-frame clonotypes and omits some of them. The sample shows approximately 68,000 clones, and roughly 8% sits with its ten largest clones. When sampled, the donors appeared nominally healthy, though they likely had unrecorded immune exposures. Sequencing was performed on PBMCs. The TCR originated in a female donor in good health and CMV-seropositive.

The CDR3 coding sequence is TGTGCCAGCAGCTGGCCTCAGGGCGCGACTGAAGCTTTCTTT. Protein sequence: CASSWPQGATEAFF. The chain employs TRBV11-2 and TRBJ1-1; perhaps TRBD1 as D (5 bases). The CDR3 extends over 14 amino acids. V lost 4 bases, J lost 5 bases, and 14 bases lay in between. The V gene's germline CDR1 is SGHAT and CDR2 FQNNGV.